The 7 T cell receptor beta chains listed next were all sequenced from one sample in a study of post-analysis software for immune sequencing data. The library was made from cDNA and included unique molecular identifiers. In TCRdb, the PCR reads were re-called with MiXCR into one record per CDR3 protein. This sample has hundreds of thousands of distinct CDR3 sequences, with roughly 27% found just once. Study-wide results and limits: Relative to controls, patients had roughly five TRBV segments at higher frequency, with TRBV5-6, TRBV5-1 and TRBV20-1 among these.

These receptors have no identified antigens. Input material: blood. These receptors were taken from a girl between 5 and 17 years old with multiple sclerosis.

This clonotype has only one observation. J is TRBJ1-5 and V is TRBV7-6, with 12 nucleotides matching TRBD1. The CDR3 consists of 15 residues. J gave up 7 bases and V 8 bases, and 9 bases lay outside the gene matches. The germline CDR1 and CDR2 sequences are SGHVS and FNYEAQ. The CDR3 reads CASYRDRGRPQPQHF. CDR3 DNA: TGTGCCAGCTACCGGGACAGGGGGCGCCCACAGCCCCAGCATTTT.

This clonotype has just one count. This chain uses TRBV12-3 or TRBV12-4 with TRBJ2-2, with D unclear. With 6 bases removed from V and 1 base from J, the gap between germline ends came to 9 bases. This CDR3 region has 14 residues. CDR3 loop: CASSRTVNTGELFF. The CDR3 DNA reads TGTGCCAGCAGCCGCACAGTGAACACCGGGGAGCTGTTTTTT.

This clonotype came up a few times. The rearrangement links TRBV20-1 to TRBJ2-1; 13 positions match TRBD2. Germline-derived CDR1 and CDR2 are DFQATT and SNEGSKA (reference sequence). Trimming cost V 0 bases and J 10 bases; bases outside gene matches: 6. The CDR3 runs to 15 residues. The CDR3 region is CSARDTSGRVWEQFF. The CDR3 nucleotides are TGCAGTGCTAGAGACACTAGCGGGAGGGTTTGGGAGCAGTTCTTC.

This rearrangement joins TRBV3-1 to TRBJ2-3; D remains ambiguous. The CDR3 runs to 16 residues. CDR1 and CDR2 from the germline V gene are LGHDT and YNNKEL (reference sequence). Trimming stripped 1 base from V and 0 bases from J, with 11 bases between. CDR3 bases: TGTGCCAGCAGCCAAGGCCGCCAGACTAGCACAGATACGCAGTATTTT. This gives the protein CASSQGRQTSTDTQYF.

This clonotype was observed a few times. The V and J genes are TRBV15 and TRBJ2-3, with D unclear. The CDR3 is 16 amino acids. CDR1 and CDR2 (germline): LNHNV, YYDKDF (reference sequence). The ends were cut back, 0 bases at V and 4 bases at J, with 14 bases in the middle. The DNA of the CDR3 is TGTGCCACCAGCAGAGATGAGATAGGAACCCCAGATACGCAGTATTTT. This sequence encodes CATSRDEIGTPDTQYF.

This clonotype was detected a few times. J is TRBJ1-1 and V is TRBV5-1; D possibly corresponds to TRBD1 (5 bases). Germline V lookup: CDR1 SGHRS, CDR2 YFSETQ. The CDR3 runs 15 residues. V shed 0 bases and J shed 1 base, with 10 bases lying between them. The CDR3 bases are TGCGCCAGCAGCTTGGAGGGACGGAAGAACACTGAAGCTTTCTTT. This codes for CASSLEGRKNTEAFF. The full variable domain, rest sourced from reference TRBV5-1 and TRBJ1-1, is KAGVTQTPRYLIKTRGQQVTLSCSPISGHRSVSWYQQTPGQGLQFLFEYFSETQRNKGNFPGRFSGRQFSNSRSEMNVSTLELGDSALYLCASSLEGRKNTEAFFGQGTRLTVV.

The chain links TRBV29-1 to TRBJ1-1; D may be TRBD1 (6 bases). CDR1 SQVTM and CDR2 ANQGSEA come from the germline V gene. The CDR3 runs to 11 residues. Trimming left V 3 bases short and J 8 bases short, with 10 bases between. CDR3 nucleotides: TGCAGCGTTGAGGCTACAGGGGAAGCTTTCTTT. It encodes CSVEATGEAFF.